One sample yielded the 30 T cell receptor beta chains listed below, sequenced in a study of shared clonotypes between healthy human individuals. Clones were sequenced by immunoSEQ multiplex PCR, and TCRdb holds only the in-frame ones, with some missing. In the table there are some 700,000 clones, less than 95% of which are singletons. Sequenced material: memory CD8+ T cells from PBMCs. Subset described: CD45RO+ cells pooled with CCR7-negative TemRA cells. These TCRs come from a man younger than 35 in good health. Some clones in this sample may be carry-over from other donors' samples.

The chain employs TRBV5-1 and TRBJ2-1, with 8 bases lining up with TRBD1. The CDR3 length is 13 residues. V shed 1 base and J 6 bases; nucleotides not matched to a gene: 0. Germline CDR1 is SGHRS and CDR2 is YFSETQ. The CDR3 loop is CASSLQGANEQFF. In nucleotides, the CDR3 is TGCGCCAGCAGCTTGCAGGGGGCCAATGAGCAGTTCTTC.

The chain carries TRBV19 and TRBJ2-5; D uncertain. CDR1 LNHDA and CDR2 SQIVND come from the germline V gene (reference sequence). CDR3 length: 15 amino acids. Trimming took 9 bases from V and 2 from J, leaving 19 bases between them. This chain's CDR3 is CASFSRSPSQETQYF. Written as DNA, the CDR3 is TGTGCCAGCTTTAGTCGCTCCCCCTCACAAGAGACCCAGTACTTC.

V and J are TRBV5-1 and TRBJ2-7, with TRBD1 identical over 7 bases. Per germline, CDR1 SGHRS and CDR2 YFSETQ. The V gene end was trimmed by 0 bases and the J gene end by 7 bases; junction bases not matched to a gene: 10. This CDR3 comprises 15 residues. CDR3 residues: CASSLDATGSQEQYF. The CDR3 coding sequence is TGCGCCAGCAGCTTGGATGCGACAGGGTCCCAGGAGCAGTACTTC.

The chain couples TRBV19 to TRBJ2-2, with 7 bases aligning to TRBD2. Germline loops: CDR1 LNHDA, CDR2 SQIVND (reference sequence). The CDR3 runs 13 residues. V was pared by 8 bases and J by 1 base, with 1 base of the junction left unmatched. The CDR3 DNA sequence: TGTGCCAGTTCTAGCGGGAACACCGGGGAGCTGTTTTTT. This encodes CASSSGNTGELFF.

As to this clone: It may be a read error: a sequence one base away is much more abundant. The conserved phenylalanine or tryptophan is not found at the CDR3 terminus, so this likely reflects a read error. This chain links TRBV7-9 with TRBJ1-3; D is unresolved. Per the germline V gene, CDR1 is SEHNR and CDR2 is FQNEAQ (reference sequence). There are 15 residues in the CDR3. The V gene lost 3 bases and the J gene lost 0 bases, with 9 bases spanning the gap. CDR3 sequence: CASSFSWGSGNTIYL. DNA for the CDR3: TGTGCCAGCAGCTTCAGTTGGGGCTCTGGAAACACCATATATCTT.

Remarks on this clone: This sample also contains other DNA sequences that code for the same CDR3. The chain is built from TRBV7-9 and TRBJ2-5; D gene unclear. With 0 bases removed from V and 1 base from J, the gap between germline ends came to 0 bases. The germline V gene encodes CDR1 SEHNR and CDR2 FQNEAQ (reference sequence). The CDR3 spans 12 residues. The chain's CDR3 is CASSLAQETQYF. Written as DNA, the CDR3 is TGTGCCAGCAGCTTAGCCCAAGAGACCCAGTACTTC.

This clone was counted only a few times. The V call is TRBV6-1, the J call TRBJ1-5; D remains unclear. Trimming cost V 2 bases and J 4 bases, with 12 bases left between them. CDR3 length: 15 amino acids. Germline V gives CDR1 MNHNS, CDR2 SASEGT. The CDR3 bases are TGTGCCAGCAGTGAAATGATAGGCTCGAATCAGCCCCAGCATTTT. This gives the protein CASSEMIGSNQPQHF.

The CDR3, as DNA: TGTGCCAGCAGTGGCGGCTTCAATCAGCCCCAGCATTTT. Amino acids: CASSGGFNQPQHF. The rearrangement uses TRBV2 and TRBJ1-5; D is uncertain. The CDR3 runs to 13 residues. V lost 4 bases and J lost 3, with 7 bases in between. Germline CDR1 reads SNHLY; CDR2 reads FYNNEI.

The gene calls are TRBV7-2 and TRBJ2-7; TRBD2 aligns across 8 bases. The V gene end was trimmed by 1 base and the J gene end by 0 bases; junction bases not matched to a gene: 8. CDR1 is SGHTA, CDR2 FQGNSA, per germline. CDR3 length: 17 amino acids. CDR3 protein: CASSLGPLAGLSYEQYF. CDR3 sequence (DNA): TGTGCCAGCAGCTTAGGGCCCTTAGCGGGGCTCTCCTACGAGCAGTACTTC.

The CDR3 DNA follows: TGTGCCAGCAGCTTAACAGGGGTCGGGGGCATTAATGAAAAACTGTTTTTT. Protein product: CASSLTGVGGINEKLFF. V usage is TRBV7-8 and J usage is TRBJ1-4; 7 bases map to TRBD1. Germline CDR1 SGHVS, CDR2 FQNEAQ. This CDR3 has 17 residues. V shed 2 bases, J shed 4 bases, and the junction held 10 bases outside the gene matches.

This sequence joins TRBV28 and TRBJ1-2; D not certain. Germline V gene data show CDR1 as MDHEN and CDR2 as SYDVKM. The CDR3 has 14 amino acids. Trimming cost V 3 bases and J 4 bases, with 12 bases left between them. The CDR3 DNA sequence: TGTGCCAGCAGTTTGGATTGGGTGGGCTATGGCTACACCTTC. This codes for CASSLDWVGYGYTF.

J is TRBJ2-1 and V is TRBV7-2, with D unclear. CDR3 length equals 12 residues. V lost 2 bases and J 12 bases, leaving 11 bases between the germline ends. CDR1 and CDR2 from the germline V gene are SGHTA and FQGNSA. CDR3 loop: CASSLWARGQFF. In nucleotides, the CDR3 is TGTGCCAGCAGCTTATGGGCAAGAGGGCAGTTCTTC.

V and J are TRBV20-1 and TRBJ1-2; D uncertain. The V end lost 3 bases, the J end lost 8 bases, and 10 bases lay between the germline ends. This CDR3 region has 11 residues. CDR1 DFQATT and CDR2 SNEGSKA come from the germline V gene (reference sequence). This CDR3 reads CSASAGGGYTF. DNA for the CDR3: TGCAGTGCTAGTGCTGGAGGCGGCTACACCTTC.

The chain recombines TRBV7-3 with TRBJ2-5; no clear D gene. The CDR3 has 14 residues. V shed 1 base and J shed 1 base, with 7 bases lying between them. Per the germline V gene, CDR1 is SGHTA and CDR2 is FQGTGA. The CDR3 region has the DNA TGTGCCAGCAGCTTAATTCCGGGCCAAGAGACCCAGTACTTC. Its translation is CASSLIPGQETQYF.

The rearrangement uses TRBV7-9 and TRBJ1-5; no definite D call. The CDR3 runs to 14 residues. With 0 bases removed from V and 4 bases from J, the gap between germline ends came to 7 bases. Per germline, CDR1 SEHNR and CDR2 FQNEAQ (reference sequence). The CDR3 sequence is CASSLAGKNQPQHF. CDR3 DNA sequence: TGTGCCAGCAGCTTAGCCGGGAAGAATCAGCCCCAGCATTTT.

The CDR3 region has the DNA TGCGCCAGCAGCCAGACGACAGGGGGGCTATATGGCTACACCTTC. Amino acid sequence: CASSQTTGGLYGYTF. The chain uses TRBV4-1 and TRBJ1-2, with TRBD1 matching 9 bases. The CDR3 is made up of 15 amino acids. With V trimmed by 3 bases and J by 5 bases, 7 bases remained unmatched. Germline V CDR1 and CDR2: MGHRA, YSYEKL.

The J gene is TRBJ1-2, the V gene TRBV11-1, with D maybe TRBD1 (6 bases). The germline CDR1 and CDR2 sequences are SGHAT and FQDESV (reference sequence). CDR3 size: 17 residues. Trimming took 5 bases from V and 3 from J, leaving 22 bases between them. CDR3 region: CASSHTENSGAYYGYTF. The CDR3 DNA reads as TGTGCCAGCAGCCACACCGAAAACTCAGGGGCTTACTATGGCTACACCTTC.

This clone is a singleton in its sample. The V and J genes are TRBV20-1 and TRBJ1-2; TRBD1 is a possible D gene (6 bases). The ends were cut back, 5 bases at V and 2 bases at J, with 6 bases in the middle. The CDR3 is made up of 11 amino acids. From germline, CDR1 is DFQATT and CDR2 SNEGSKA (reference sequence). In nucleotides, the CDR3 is TGCAGTGCTGGACAGAACTATGGCTACACCTTC. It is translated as CSAGQNYGYTF.

The chain's CDR3 is CASSPGGLPGELFF. In nucleotides, the CDR3 is TGTGCCAGCAGCCCGGGCGGCTTACCCGGGGAGCTGTTTTTT. J is TRBJ2-2 and V is TRBV9; D uncertain. The V end was cut by 4 bases, the J end by 6 bases, with 13 bases between. The germline V gene encodes CDR1 SGDLS and CDR2 YYNGEE. The CDR3 loop spans 14 amino acids.

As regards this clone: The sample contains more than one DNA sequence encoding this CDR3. For the CDR3, the DNA is TGTGCCAGCAGTTCCGGAGAAGAGACCCAGTACTTC. It specifies CASSSGEETQYF. The gene calls are TRBV6-5 and TRBJ2-5; D is uncertain. Per the germline V gene, CDR1 is MNHEY and CDR2 is SVGAGI. The CDR3 is made up of 12 amino acids. Deletions cut 4 bases from V and 3 bases from J, with 6 bases between.

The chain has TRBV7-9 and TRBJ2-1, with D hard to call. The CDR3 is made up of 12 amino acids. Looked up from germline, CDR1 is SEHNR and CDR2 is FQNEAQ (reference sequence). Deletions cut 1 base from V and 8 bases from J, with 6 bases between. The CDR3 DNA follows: TGTGCCAGCAGCTTAGATCTTTATGAGCAGTTCTTC. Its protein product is CASSLDLYEQFF.

The CDR3 loop reads CASSLSGVPDTQYF. The CDR3 coding sequence is TGTGCCAGCAGTTTATCTGGCGTTCCAGATACGCAGTATTTT. This chain uses TRBV27 with TRBJ2-3; no clear D. CDR1 is MNHEY and CDR2 is SMNVEV in the germline V gene (reference sequence). Between the trimmed V and J ends, which lost 0 bases and 4 bases, there was a span of 8 bases. This CDR3 is built from 14 residues.

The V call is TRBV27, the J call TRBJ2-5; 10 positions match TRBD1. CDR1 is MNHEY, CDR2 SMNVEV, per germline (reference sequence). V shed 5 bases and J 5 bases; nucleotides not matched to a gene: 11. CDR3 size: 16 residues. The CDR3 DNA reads TGTGCCAGCAGTGACGGCCGGACAGGGGGATGGGAGACCCAGTACTTC. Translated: CASSDGRTGGWETQYF.

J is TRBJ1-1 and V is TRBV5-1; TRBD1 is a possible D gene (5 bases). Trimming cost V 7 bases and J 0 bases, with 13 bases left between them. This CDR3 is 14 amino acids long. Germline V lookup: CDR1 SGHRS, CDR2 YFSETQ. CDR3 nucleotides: TGCGCCAGCCTAGGGGAACCAATGAACACTGAAGCTTTCTTT. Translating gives CASLGEPMNTEAFF.

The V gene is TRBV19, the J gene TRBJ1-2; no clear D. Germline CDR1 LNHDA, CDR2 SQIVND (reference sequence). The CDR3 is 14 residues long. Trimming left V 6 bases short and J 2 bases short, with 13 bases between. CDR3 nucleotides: TGTGCCAGTAGACTCAACGAGGCCAACTATGGCTACACCTTC. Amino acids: CASRLNEANYGYTF.

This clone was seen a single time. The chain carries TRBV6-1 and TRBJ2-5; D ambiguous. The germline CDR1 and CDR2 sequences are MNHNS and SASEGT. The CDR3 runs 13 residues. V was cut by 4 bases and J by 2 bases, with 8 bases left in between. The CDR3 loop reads CASSGRRQETQYF. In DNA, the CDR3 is TGTGCCAGCAGTGGCCGAAGACAAGAGACCCAGTACTTC.

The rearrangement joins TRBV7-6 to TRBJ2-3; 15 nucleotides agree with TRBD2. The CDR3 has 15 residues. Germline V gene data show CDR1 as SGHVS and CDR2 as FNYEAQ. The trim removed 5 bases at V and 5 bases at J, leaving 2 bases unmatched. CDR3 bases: TGTGCCAGCAGCACGGGACTAGCGGGAGGAGATACGCAGTATTTT. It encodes CASSTGLAGGDTQYF.

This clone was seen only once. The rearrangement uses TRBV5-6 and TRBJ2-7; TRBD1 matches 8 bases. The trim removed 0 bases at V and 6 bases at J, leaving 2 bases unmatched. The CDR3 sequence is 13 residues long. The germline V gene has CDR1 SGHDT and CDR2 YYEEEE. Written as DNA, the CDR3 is TGTGCCAGCAGCTTGGGGACAGGGCGCGAGCAGTACTTC. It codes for CASSLGTGREQYF.

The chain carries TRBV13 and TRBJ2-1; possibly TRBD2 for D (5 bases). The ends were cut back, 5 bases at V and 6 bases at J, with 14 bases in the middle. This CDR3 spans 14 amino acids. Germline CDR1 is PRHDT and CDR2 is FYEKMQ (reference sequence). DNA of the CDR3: TGTGCCAGCAGCCCTCCGGACTTCACCAATGAGCAGTTCTTC. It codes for CASSPPDFTNEQFF.

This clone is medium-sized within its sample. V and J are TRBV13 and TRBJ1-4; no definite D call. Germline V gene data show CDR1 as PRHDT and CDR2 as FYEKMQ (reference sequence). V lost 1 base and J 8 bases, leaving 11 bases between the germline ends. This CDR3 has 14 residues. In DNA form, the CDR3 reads TGTGCCAGCAGCTTAGTATGGGGATCCGAAAAACTGTTTTTT. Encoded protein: CASSLVWGSEKLFF.